This passage covers 2 T cell receptor beta chains from one sample sequenced in a study of cytomegalovirus exposure and HLA in healthy donors. The PCR contained 60 Vbeta and 13 Jbeta primers. TCRdb keeps only in-frame clones here, not all; method: immunoSEQ multiplex PCR. This table holds some 200,000 clones, about 80% found once. Sequencing was performed on PBMCs. Receptors were obtained from a woman aged 25 to 39 in good health and CMV-seronegative.

This clone has a single count. The gene calls are TRBV6-5 and TRBJ2-3, with 8 bases that match TRBD1. The germline gives CDR1 MNHEY, CDR2 SVGAGI. The CDR3 is 14 residues long. Trimming removed 6 bases from V and 4 bases from J; junction bases left unmatched: 6. Here the CDR3 reads CASRPGTGPDTQYF. The CDR3, as DNA: TGTGCCAGCAGGCCCGGGACAGGTCCAGATACGCAGTATTTT.

Concerning this clone: Other DNA sequences from this sample encode an identical CDR3 as well. J is TRBJ1-1 and V is TRBV2; 10 bases fit TRBD1. CDR1 SNHLY and CDR2 FYNNEI come from the germline V gene. The CDR3 runs to 14 residues. V lost 3 bases and J lost 5; bases outside the gene matches: 3. This CDR3 is CASSDPDRGTEAFF. The CDR3 bases are TGTGCCAGCAGTGACCCGGACAGGGGGACTGAAGCTTTCTTT.